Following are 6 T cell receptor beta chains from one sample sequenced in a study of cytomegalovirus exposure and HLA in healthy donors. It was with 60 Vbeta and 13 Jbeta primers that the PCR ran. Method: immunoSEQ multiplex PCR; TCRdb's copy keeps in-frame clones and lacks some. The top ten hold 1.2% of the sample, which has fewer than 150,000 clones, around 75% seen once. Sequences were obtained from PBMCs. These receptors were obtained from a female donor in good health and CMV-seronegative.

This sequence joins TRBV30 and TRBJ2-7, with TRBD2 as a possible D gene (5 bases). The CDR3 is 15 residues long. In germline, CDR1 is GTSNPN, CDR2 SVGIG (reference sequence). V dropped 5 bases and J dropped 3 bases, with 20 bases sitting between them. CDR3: CAWLSEGGKSYEQYF. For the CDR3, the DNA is TGTGCCTGGCTCTCTGAGGGCGGTAAGAGCTACGAGCAGTACTTC.

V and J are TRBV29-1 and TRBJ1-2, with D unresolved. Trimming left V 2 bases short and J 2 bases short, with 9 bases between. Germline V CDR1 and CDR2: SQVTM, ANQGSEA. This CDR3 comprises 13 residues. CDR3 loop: CSVESRENYGYTF. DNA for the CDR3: TGCAGCGTTGAAAGTAGGGAGAACTATGGCTACACCTTC.

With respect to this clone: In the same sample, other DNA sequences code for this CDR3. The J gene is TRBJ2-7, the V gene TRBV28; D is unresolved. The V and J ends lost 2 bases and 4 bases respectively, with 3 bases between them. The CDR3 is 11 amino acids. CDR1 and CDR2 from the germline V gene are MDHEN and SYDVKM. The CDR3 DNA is TGTGCCAGCAGTTTACGGTACGAGCAGTACTTC. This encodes CASSLRYEQYF.

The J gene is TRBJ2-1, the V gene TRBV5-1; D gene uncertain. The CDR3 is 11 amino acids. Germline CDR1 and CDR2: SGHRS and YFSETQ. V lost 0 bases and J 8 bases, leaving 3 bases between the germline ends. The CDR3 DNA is TGCGCCAGCAGCTTGGACTATGAGCAGTTCTTC. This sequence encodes CASSLDYEQFF.

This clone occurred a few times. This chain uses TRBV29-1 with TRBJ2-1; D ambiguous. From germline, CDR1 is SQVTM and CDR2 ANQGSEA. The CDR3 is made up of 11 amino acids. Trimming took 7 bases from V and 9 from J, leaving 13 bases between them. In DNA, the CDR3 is TGCAGCGGTCTAGATCCCGGTGAGCAGTTCTTC. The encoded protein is CSGLDPGEQFF.

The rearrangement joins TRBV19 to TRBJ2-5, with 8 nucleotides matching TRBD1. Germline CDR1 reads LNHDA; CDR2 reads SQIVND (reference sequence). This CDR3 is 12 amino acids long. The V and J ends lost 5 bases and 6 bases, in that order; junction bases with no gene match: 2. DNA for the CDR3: TGTGCCAGTAGTTCCAGGGGGCAGACCCAGTACTTC. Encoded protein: CASSSRGQTQYF.